The 23 T cell receptor beta chains below all came from one sample that was sequenced in a study of CD8 T cells in Susac syndrome. About 0.5 to 1 ug RNA was reverse transcribed with random hexamers. Using its own MiXCR run on the immunoSEQ multiplex PCR reads, TCRdb lists one record per CDR3 protein. This sample has some 130,000 distinct CDR3 sequences, with 95% found just once. Specimen: CD8+ T cells from PBMCs. The receptors were gathered from a human donor with Susac syndrome.

The chain is built from TRBV5-4 and TRBJ2-5, with 9 bases identical to TRBD2. The CDR3 extends over 15 amino acids. Germline assignment: CDR1 SGHNT and CDR2 YYREEE (reference sequence). With 7 bases clipped from V and 5 bases from J, the junction kept 12 bases outside the gene matches. The CDR3 coding sequence is TGTGCCAGCGCCCCCGGGACTAGCCCGTGGGAGACCCAGTACTTC. Translation gives CASAPGTSPWETQYF.

The rearrangement links TRBV7-9 to TRBJ2-1, with 12 positions matching TRBD2. Germline CDR1 and CDR2: SEHNR and FQNEAQ (reference sequence). This CDR3 comprises 15 residues. J lost 8 bases, V lost 5 bases, and 7 bases had no gene match. The CDR3 DNA reads TGTGCCAGCAGCCGACTAGCGGGGGTAATTCATGAGCAGTTCTTC. Its protein is CASSRLAGVIHEQFF.

The V call is TRBV9, the J call TRBJ2-5; possibly TRBD1 or TRBD2 for D (7 bases each). The CDR3 loop spans 13 amino acids. Germline V CDR1 and CDR2: SGDLS, YYNGEE. V lost 7 bases to trimming and J lost 4 bases, with 14 bases between them. The CDR3 spells CASSGGGSETQYF. As DNA, the CDR3 is TGTGCCAGCTCAGGGGGGGGGTCAGAGACCCAGTACTTC.

This clonotype was detected only a few times. The chain joins TRBV5-4 to TRBJ1-1, with D possibly TRBD1 on 5 matching bases. Germline V gene lookup returns CDR1 SGHNT and CDR2 YYREEE (reference sequence). Trimming took off 0 bases at V and 3 bases at J, with 6 bases between the two ends. The CDR3 has 13 residues. In nucleotides, the CDR3 is TGTGCCAGCAGCTTGGCGGGGGACACTGAAGCTTTCTTT. It is translated as CASSLAGDTEAFF. The whole variable domain, remainder taken from reference TRBV5-4 and TRBJ1-1, is ETGVTQSPTHLIKTRGQQVTLRCSSQSGHNTVSWYQQALGQGPQFIFQYYREEENGRGNFPPRFSGLQFPNYSSELNVNALELDDSALYLCASSLAGDTEAFFGQGTRLTVV.

J is TRBJ2-1 and V is TRBV5-1; TRBD2 aligns across 16 bases. The CDR3 consists of 18 residues. V lost 4 bases and J lost 0; bases outside the gene matches: 4. Germline V gene lookup returns CDR1 SGHRS and CDR2 YFSETQ. As DNA, the CDR3 is TGCGCCAGCAGCGGGGGACTAGCGGGAGGGAACTCCTACAATGAGCAGTTCTTC. Its translation: CASSGGLAGGNSYNEQFF.

This chain uses TRBV11-2 with TRBJ2-3; TRBD2 aligns across 7 bases. With 1 base clipped from V and 6 bases from J, the junction kept 7 bases outside the gene matches. CDR1 and CDR2 from the germline V gene are SGHAT and FQNNGV. CDR3 length: 15 amino acids. This chain's CDR3 is CASSLVGGSRDTQYF. The CDR3 coding sequence is TGTGCCAGCAGCTTAGTTGGCGGGAGTAGGGATACGCAGTATTTT.

The chain uses TRBV4-1 and TRBJ1-2; D remains unclear. This CDR3 is built from 14 residues. Trimming pared 1 base from V and 7 bases from J, leaving 13 bases between. CDR1 is MGHRA and CDR2 is YSYEKL in the germline V gene. DNA for the CDR3: TGCGCCAGCAGCCAAGTAGTCTCCTCCCTTGGCTACACCTTC. Amino acids: CASSQVVSSLGYTF.

This chain uses TRBV29-1 with TRBJ2-2; TRBD1 agrees at 11 bases. Germline V gene lookup returns CDR1 SQVTM and CDR2 ANQGSEA. The CDR3 is made up of 15 amino acids. With V trimmed by 5 bases and J by 6 bases, 8 bases remained unmatched. The CDR3 sequence: CSVLPGTGGAGELFF. In DNA, the CDR3 is TGCAGCGTTCTACCCGGGACAGGGGGGGCCGGGGAGCTGTTTTTT.

This chain joins TRBV5-1 and TRBJ2-1; D gene ambiguous. V was pared by 3 bases and J by 6 bases, with 4 bases between. This CDR3 spans 11 amino acids. The V gene's germline CDR1 is SGHRS and CDR2 YFSETQ. This CDR3 is CASSSPNEQFF. The CDR3 nucleotides read TGCGCCAGCAGCTCTCCCAATGAGCAGTTCTTC.

The V and J genes are TRBV11-2 and TRBJ2-3; 11 nucleotides agree with TRBD2. The length of the CDR3 is 17 residues. The germline V gene has CDR1 SGHAT and CDR2 FQNNGV. J lost 1 base, V lost 5 bases, and 8 bases had no gene match. Here the CDR3 reads CASSLVGLAEGTDTQYF. DNA of the CDR3: TGTGCCAGCAGCCTGGTGGGACTAGCGGAGGGCACAGATACGCAGTATTTT.

The V gene is TRBV10-3, the J gene TRBJ2-7; the D gene is possibly TRBD2 (6 bases). Trimming removed 7 bases from V and 3 bases from J, with 7 bases in between. Germline V lookup: CDR1 ENHRY, CDR2 SYGVKD. This CDR3 spans 11 amino acids. CDR3 region: CAINSGYEQYF. The CDR3 bases are TGTGCCATCAATAGCGGCTACGAGCAGTACTTC.

The rearrangement uses TRBV19 and TRBJ2-1, with no clear D. V gave up 7 bases and J gave up 6 bases, with 19 bases separating them. The germline V gene encodes CDR1 LNHDA and CDR2 SQIVND (reference sequence). This CDR3 has 15 amino acids. The CDR3: CASKPALSDANEQFF. CDR3 nucleotide sequence: TGTGCCAGTAAGCCGGCCTTGAGCGACGCCAATGAGCAGTTCTTC.

The chain has TRBV10-3 and TRBJ1-1; a weak D match, TRBD1 (6 bases). Germline CDR1 and CDR2: ENHRY and SYGVKD. The ends were cut back, 3 bases at V and 2 bases at J, with 10 bases in the middle. There are 14 residues in the CDR3. This chain's CDR3 is CAISEEGQNTEAFF. CDR3 nucleotide sequence: TGTGCCATCAGTGAAGAGGGACAAAACACTGAAGCTTTCTTT.

The chain couples TRBV5-1 to TRBJ2-5, with 7 bases matching TRBD1. CDR3 length: 15 amino acids. Germline V gene data show CDR1 as SGHRS and CDR2 as YFSETQ. V was pared by 3 bases and J by 4 bases, with 9 bases of the junction left unmatched. CDR3 sequence: CASSSPWTGGETQYF. The CDR3 DNA reads TGCGCCAGCAGCTCGCCTTGGACAGGCGGAGAGACCCAGTACTTC.

The chain recombines TRBV5-1 with TRBJ1-1; D unresolved. Germline CDR1 reads SGHRS; CDR2 reads YFSETQ. Trimming took 0 bases from V and 7 from J, leaving 13 bases between them. This CDR3 comprises 14 residues. The CDR3 bases are TGCGCCAGCAGCTTGGGATCTAGCTTGGGTGAAGCTTTCTTT. Protein sequence: CASSLGSSLGEAFF.

V usage is TRBV7-2 and J usage is TRBJ2-1; 9 bases agree with TRBD2. The V gene's germline CDR1 is SGHTA and CDR2 FQGNSA. Trimming took 1 base from V and 7 from J; bases not matched to a gene: 2. CDR3 length: 14 amino acids. The CDR3 DNA sequence: TGTGCCAGCAGCTTAGTAGCGGGAGAAAATGAGCAGTTCTTC. This sequence encodes CASSLVAGENEQFF.

This clonotype has a single count. The chain links TRBV9 to TRBJ2-5; 9 nucleotides align to TRBD1. The CDR3 extends over 16 amino acids. Trimming took 4 bases from V and 5 from J; bases not matched to a gene: 12. Germline assignment: CDR1 SGDLS and CDR2 YYNGEE. The DNA for the CDR3 is TGTGCCAGCAGCTCATGGACAGGGGACGTGGGGGAGACCCAGTACTTC. It translates to CASSSWTGDVGETQYF. The complete variable domain, with remaining parts taken from reference TRBV9 and TRBJ2-5, reads DSGVTQTPKHLITATGQRVTLRCSPRSGDLSVYWYQQSLDQGLQFLIQYYNGEERAKGNILERFSAQQFPDLHSELNLSSLELGDSALYFCASSSWTGDVGETQYFGPGTRLLVL.

The J gene is TRBJ2-3, the V gene TRBV2; possibly TRBD2 for D (5 bases). The germline V gene encodes CDR1 SNHLY and CDR2 FYNNEI. The V end lost 10 bases, the J end lost 4 bases, and 12 bases lay between the germline ends. The CDR3 loop spans 12 amino acids. In nucleotides, the CDR3 is TGTGCCACCCTCGAGGGATCAGATACGCAGTATTTT. It is translated as CATLEGSDTQYF.

The V call is TRBV20-1, the J call TRBJ2-7; tentatively, D is TRBD2 (6 bases). The V end lost 2 bases, the J end lost 5 bases, and 13 bases lay between the germline ends. This CDR3 is 13 amino acids long. In germline, CDR1 is DFQATT, CDR2 SNEGSKA (reference sequence). DNA of the CDR3: TGCAGTGCTAGAACGGGACTTCCCGACGAGCAGTACTTC. Translation: CSARTGLPDEQYF.

V is TRBV20-1 and J is TRBJ2-5, with D perhaps matching TRBD2 (5 bases). This CDR3 has 15 residues. Trimming stripped 0 bases from V and 2 bases from J, with 13 bases between. Germline V gene data show CDR1 as DFQATT and CDR2 as SNEGSKA (reference sequence). Here the CDR3 reads CSARDLRVRQETQYF. CDR3 DNA: TGCAGTGCTAGAGATTTGAGGGTGAGGCAAGAGACCCAGTACTTC.

The genes are TRBV12-3 or TRBV12-4 and TRBJ2-3, with a possible D match to TRBD1 (6 bases). This CDR3 is built from 14 residues. V was shortened by 5 bases and J by 5 bases, with 14 bases between the two germline ends. The CDR3 protein is CASSPTQGQDTQYF. The CDR3 DNA follows: TGTGCCAGCAGTCCAACACAGGGTCAAGATACGCAGTATTTT.

The V gene is TRBV20-1, the J gene TRBJ2-3; 7 positions match TRBD1. The V segment lost 2 bases and the J segment 0 bases; nucleotides outside the gene matches: 2. The CDR3 contains 14 residues. Germline loops: CDR1 DFQATT, CDR2 SNEGSKA (reference sequence). The CDR3 DNA sequence: TGCAGTGCTAGAAGACAGGGTAGCACAGATACGCAGTATTTT. It is translated as CSARRQGSTDTQYF.

The gene calls are TRBV9 and TRBJ2-2; 12 nucleotides align to TRBD1. J was trimmed by 5 bases and V by 1 base; bases with no gene match: 9. The V gene's germline CDR1 is SGDLS and CDR2 YYNGEE. The CDR3 totals 18 residues. CDR3 nucleotide sequence: TGTGCCAGCAGCGTATGGGGACAGGGGGCTACCGGGACCGGGGAGCTGTTTTTT. Its translation: CASSVWGQGATGTGELFF.